This T cell receptor (beta chain) was profiled in a study of blood T cell repertoires in COVID-19. Original handling: Amplifying reference gene primers gave estimates of nucleated cell counts. TCRdb's copy holds only in-frame clones and misses some; the assay was immunoSEQ multiplex PCR. The V and J calls and clone size were taken over from that table, and D and trimming were inferred from the DNA. The sample shows 350,000 to 400,000 clones, roughly 90% of them seen only once. Germline V gene data show CDR1 as ENHRY and CDR2 as SYGVKD. The CDR3 loop spans 14 amino acids. The ends lost 10 bases at V and 2 bases at J; junction bases unmatched: 7.

The chain has TRBV10-3 and TRBJ1-5, with 8 bases aligning to TRBD1. The specimen sequenced was PBMCs or T cells enriched from blood (not recorded which). The clonotype comes from a woman in her thirties who had recovered from COVID-19. In DNA form, the CDR3 reads TGTGCCACAGCCGGGACAGGAGGCAATCAGCCCCAGCATTTT. This gives the protein CATAGTGGNQPQHF.